Below, 9 T cell receptor beta chains from the same sample are listed, as sequenced in a study of molecular identifiers for immune sequencing clone quantification. TCRdb independently ran MiXCR on the PCR reads; one entry per CDR3 protein. Among roughly 320,000 distinct CDR3 sequences listed, over 20% were seen once. The specimen was naive CD8+ T cells from blood, with Jurkat cell RNA spiked in. Stated subset: FACS-sorted CD8+CD4-CCR7+CD45RA+ naive T cells. The receptors here all came from a human donor in good health. Some libraries in this study had Jurkat cell RNA spiked in.

A note on this clonotype: A much larger clone sits a single nucleotide away, making a read error possible. V gene TRBV27 combines with J gene TRBJ2-7, with D possibly matching TRBD2 (6 bases). This CDR3 is 15 amino acids long. Germline V gene lookup returns CDR1 MNHEY and CDR2 SMNVEV (reference sequence). The CDR3 sequence is CAGSFSGGSSYEQYF. CDR3 bases: TGTGCCGGCAGTTTCTCCGGGGGAAGCTCCTACGAGCAGTACTTC.

The chain employs TRBV23-1 and TRBJ1-5; D uncertain. TRBV23-1 is recorded as an ORF, its role being uncertain. Deletions cut 1 base from V and 1 base from J, with 23 bases between. The CDR3 sequence is 20 residues long. The CDR3 sequence: CASSQFGERRVAWSNQPQHF. In DNA, the CDR3 is TGCGCCAGCAGTCAATTTGGAGAGCGGAGGGTAGCGTGGAGCAATCAGCCCCAGCATTTT.

A note on this clonotype: Since the CDR3 does not end with the conserved phenylalanine or tryptophan, this likely comes from a read error. This chain joins TRBV6-5 and TRBJ2-3; D may be TRBD1 (6 bases). Deletions cut 4 bases from V and 4 bases from J, with 15 bases between. The CDR3 runs 15 residues. The V gene's germline CDR1 is MNHEY and CDR2 SVGAGI. Here the CDR3 reads CASSFTPTGSDTQYS. CDR3 coding DNA: TGTGCCAGCAGTTTCACCCCGACAGGATCAGATACGCAGTATTCT.

J is TRBJ1-1 and V is TRBV7-9, with D possibly matching TRBD1 (5 bases). Between the trimmed V and J ends, which lost 5 bases and 5 bases, there was a span of 21 bases. The CDR3 length is 16 residues. CDR1 SEHNR and CDR2 FQNEAQ come from the germline V gene (reference sequence). The CDR3 protein is CASSLGRGGLGTEAFF. The CDR3, as DNA: TGTGCCAGCAGCCTCGGACGGGGCGGGCTCGGGACTGAAGCTTTCTTT.

This clonotype was seen at least ten times. This rearrangement joins TRBV27 to TRBJ1-6; no firm D call. The CDR3 loop spans 15 amino acids. Germline values: CDR1 MNHEY, CDR2 SMNVEV (reference sequence). Deletions cut 7 bases from V and 7 bases from J, with 17 bases between. The CDR3 DNA sequence: TGTGCCAGCAACTGGTATGAGGGAGTGAATTCACCCCTCCACTTT. It codes for CASNWYEGVNSPLHF.

Remarks on this clonotype: A much larger clone is a single base away; this may be a read error. The final CDR3 position lacks the conserved phenylalanine or tryptophan, pointing to a likely read error. The chain is built from TRBV20-1 and TRBJ2-7; 8 positions match TRBD2. Germline assignment: CDR1 DFQATT and CDR2 SNEGSKA (reference sequence). V gave up 6 bases and J gave up 3 bases; unmatched junction bases: 7. CDR3 size: 13 residues. CDR3: CSAKLADRYEQYL. In DNA form, the CDR3 reads TGCAGTGCAAAACTAGCGGATCGCTACGAGCAGTACCTC.

This clonotype was observed once. This clone may be a read error of a much larger clone one base away. This rearrangement joins TRBV11-2 to TRBJ2-5, with D possibly matching TRBD2 (6 bases). CDR1 and CDR2 (germline): SGHAT, FQNNGV. There are 15 residues in the CDR3. This chain's CDR3 is CASNLYVAAEETQYF. The CDR3, as DNA: TGTGCCAGCAACTTATATGTAGCGGCCGAAGAGACCCAGTACTTC.

This clonotype was picked up many times. The rearrangement joins TRBV29-1 to TRBJ2-7; a possible D gene is TRBD1 (6 bases). This CDR3 region has 13 residues. CDR1 and CDR2 from the germline V gene are SQVTM and ANQGSEA. Trimming pared 7 bases from V and 1 base from J, leaving 14 bases between. The CDR3 here is CSGSDSASYEQYF. The CDR3 region has the DNA TGCAGCGGATCGGACAGCGCGTCCTACGAGCAGTACTTC.

In this sample, this clonotype turned up a few times. The chain uses TRBV4-1 and TRBJ2-3; 8 bases are a match to TRBD2. Germline V gives CDR1 MGHRA, CDR2 YSYEKL. The J segment lost 3 bases and the V segment lost 3 bases, leaving 5 bases of the junction unmatched. The CDR3 totals 15 residues. The CDR3 coding sequence is TGCGCCAGCAGCCATTTTAGCGGGGATACAGATACGCAGTATTTT. This codes for CASSHFSGDTDTQYF.